This TCR beta chain is drawn from a study of cytomegalovirus exposure and HLA in healthy donors. Study results and limitations: A few chains tied to CMV proved CMV antigen-specific in vitro. Later analysis suggested links between common viral pathogens and several top significant clusters.

The PCR employed 60 Vbeta primers together with 13 Jbeta primers. Libraries were prepared by immunoSEQ multiplex PCR; TCRdb keeps only in-frame clonotypes and omits some of them. The sample records 99,000 or so clones, around 80% being singletons. For this clone: Its antigen remains unknown.

As for the donors, each was a healthy bone marrow donor. J was trimmed by 1 base and V by 5 bases; bases with no gene match: 11. Germline values: CDR1 LGHNT, CDR2 FRNRAP. This CDR3 comprises 18 residues. Sequenced sample: PBMCs. The chain uses TRBV12-5 and TRBJ1-5; 10 bases are a match to TRBD1. This TCR was sampled from a man between 18 and 29 years old in good health and CMV-seronegative. The chain's CDR3 is CASGPKDRGLLSNQPQHF. The DNA for the CDR3 is TGTGCTAGTGGTCCAAAAGACAGGGGGCTCCTGAGCAATCAGCCCCAGCATTTT.